A selection of T cell receptor beta chains follows, all from one sample in a study of T-cell reconstitution after alpha-beta-depleted transplantation in children. TCRdb called the PCR reads again in MiXCR, with one record for every CDR3 protein. The table lists about 410,000 distinct CDR3 sequences, about a fifth of them singletons. This sample comprised PBMCs from the stem cell graft donor, obtained from the stem cell graft. The source is a human donor who donated a stem cell graft to a child with acute myeloid leukemia. Each CDR3 is given with its conserved first and last residue. A D gene is named only where the DNA matches it firmly. Clone sizes are given selectively: once, few, many, or a class where the clone is expanded.

clone size: NA
J gene: TRBJ2-1
V gene: TRBV28
D gene: NA
CDR3 protein: CASSLRGKSNEQFF
CDR3 DNA: TGTGCCAGCAGCCTGCGGGGAAAGTCCAATGAGCAGTTCTTC

clone size: many
J gene: TRBJ1-2
V gene: TRBV20-1
D gene: NA
CDR3 protein: CSAEPGDNPFNGYTF
CDR3 DNA: TGCAGTGCTGAGCCAGGGGACAACCCCTTCAATGGCTACACCTTC

clone size: few
J gene: TRBJ2-5
V gene: TRBV20-1
D gene: TRBD2
CDR3 protein: CSAPGLAGARETQYF
CDR3 DNA: TGCAGTGCCCCGGGACTAGCGGGAGCACGGGAGACCCAGTACTTC

clone size: NA
J gene: TRBJ2-7
V gene: TRBV3-1
D gene: NA
CDR3 protein: CASSQGERHYEQYF
CDR3 DNA: TGTGCCAGCAGCCAGGGTGAGCGGCACTACGAGCAGTACTTC

clone size: many
J gene: TRBJ2-1
V gene: TRBV12-3/TRBV12-4
D gene: TRBD2
CDR3 protein: CASSPQPLAGWDEQFF
CDR3 DNA: TGTGCCAGCAGTCCCCAACCTCTAGCGGGATGGGATGAGCAGTTCTTC

clone size: NA
J gene: TRBJ2-1
V gene: TRBV7-8
D gene: NA
CDR3 protein: CASSLFRSYNEQFF
CDR3 DNA: TGTGCCAGCAGCTTATTTCGCTCCTACAATGAGCAGTTCTTC

clone size: NA
J gene: TRBJ1-1
V gene: TRBV21-1
D gene: NA
CDR3 protein: CASSKVRGRVNTEAFF
CDR3 DNA: TGTGCCAGCAGCAAAGTCAGGGGGCGCGTAAACACTGAAGCTTTCTTT

clone size: many
J gene: TRBJ2-7
V gene: TRBV20-1
D gene: NA
CDR3 protein: CSARPQTAYYEQYF
CDR3 DNA: TGCAGTGCTAGACCTCAGACAGCTTACTACGAGCAGTACTTC

clone size: few
J gene: TRBJ2-5
V gene: TRBV10-3
D gene: NA
CDR3 protein: CAISESPGDRQETQYF
CDR3 DNA: TGTGCCATCAGTGAGTCGCCGGGAGACCGCCAAGAGACCCAGTACTTC

clone size: NA
J gene: TRBJ2-3
V gene: TRBV27
D gene: TRBD2
CDR3 protein: CASSFWASGSEADTQYF
CDR3 DNA: TGTGCCAGCAGTTTTTGGGCTAGCGGGAGTGAGGCAGATACGCAGTATTTT

clone size: NA
J gene: TRBJ2-5
V gene: TRBV18
D gene: NA
CDR3 protein: CASSPGRYQETQYF
CDR3 DNA: TGTGCCAGCTCACCGGGCAGGTACCAAGAGACCCAGTACTTC

clone size: few
J gene: TRBJ2-1
V gene: TRBV20-1
D gene: NA
CDR3 protein: CSARDTGSIRSYNEQFF
CDR3 DNA: TGCAGTGCTAGAGACACGGGGTCGATTCGGTCCTACAATGAGCAGTTCTTC

clone size: NA
J gene: TRBJ1-1
V gene: TRBV29-1
D gene: NA
CDR3 protein: CSVTPWGLKNTEAFF
CDR3 DNA: TGCAGCGTTACTCCCTGGGGGCTCAAGAACACTGAAGCTTTCTTT

clone size: NA
J gene: TRBJ2-3
V gene: TRBV4-1
D gene: TRBD2
CDR3 protein: CASSQAELAGSTDTQYF
CDR3 DNA: TGCGCCAGCAGCCAAGCTGAACTAGCGGGATCCACAGATACGCAGTATTTT

clone size: few
J gene: TRBJ2-7
V gene: TRBV28
D gene: TRBD1
CDR3 protein: CASRKTGGKVEQYF
CDR3 DNA: TGTGCCAGCCGAAAGACAGGGGGCAAGGTGGAGCAGTACTTC

clone size: NA
J gene: TRBJ2-7
V gene: TRBV24-1
D gene: NA
CDR3 protein: CATRPPPTDSYEQYF
CDR3 DNA: TGTGCCACCAGACCCCCCCCGACCGATTCCTACGAGCAGTACTTC

clone size: NA
J gene: TRBJ1-1
V gene: TRBV29-1
D gene: NA
CDR3 protein: CSASPQRTNTEAFF
CDR3 DNA: TGCAGCGCTTCGCCTCAGAGGACTAACACTGAAGCTTTCTTT

clone size: many
J gene: TRBJ2-6
V gene: TRBV7-9
D gene: TRBD2
CDR3 protein: CASSLAGGRSGANVLTF
CDR3 DNA: TGTGCCAGCAGCTTAGCCGGGGGGAGATCGGGGGCCAACGTCCTGACTTTC

clone size: many
J gene: TRBJ1-1
V gene: TRBV29-1
D gene: NA
CDR3 protein: CSVVYSADTEAFF
CDR3 DNA: TGCAGCGTTGTCTACTCCGCGGACACTGAAGCTTTCTTT

clone size: few
J gene: TRBJ2-1
V gene: TRBV7-8
D gene: TRBD2
CDR3 protein: CASSLELTSGIYNEQFF
CDR3 DNA: TGTGCCAGCAGCTTAGAATTGACTAGCGGGATATACAATGAGCAGTTCTTC

clone size: NA
J gene: TRBJ2-3
V gene: TRBV12-3/TRBV12-4
D gene: TRBD2
CDR3 protein: CASSRSSGPDTDTQYF
CDR3 DNA: TGTGCCAGCAGCCGTAGTAGCGGGCCCGACACAGATACGCAGTATTTT

clone size: NA
J gene: TRBJ2-1
V gene: TRBV11-3
D gene: NA
CDR3 protein: CASSKNRDNEQFF
CDR3 DNA: TGTGCCAGCAGCAAGAACAGGGACAATGAGCAGTTCTTC

clone size: NA
J gene: TRBJ1-1
V gene: TRBV12-3/TRBV12-4
D gene: NA
CDR3 protein: CASKLGGHTEAFF
CDR3 DNA: TGTGCCAGCAAATTAGGTGGGCACACTGAAGCTTTCTTT

clone size: many
J gene: TRBJ2-1
V gene: TRBV6-4
D gene: TRBD1
CDR3 protein: CASSAGQGPYNEQFF
CDR3 DNA: TGTGCCAGCAGTGCGGGACAGGGGCCTTACAATGAGCAGTTCTTC

clone size: many
J gene: TRBJ2-1
V gene: TRBV6-5
D gene: NA
CDR3 protein: CASSVGYEQFF
CDR3 DNA: TGTGCCAGCAGTGTGGGTTATGAGCAGTTCTTC

clone size: NA
J gene: TRBJ2-4
V gene: TRBV7-2
D gene: NA
CDR3 protein: CASSLVLAGNIQYF
CDR3 DNA: TGTGCCAGCAGCTTAGTGCTAGCTGGGAACATTCAGTACTTC

clone size: NA
J gene: TRBJ2-1
V gene: TRBV7-2
D gene: NA
CDR3 protein: CASSERRLTNHNEQFF
CDR3 DNA: TGTGCCAGCAGCGAACGACGACTAACCAATCACAATGAGCAGTTCTTC

clone size: NA
J gene: TRBJ1-2
V gene: TRBV20-1
D gene: TRBD1
CDR3 protein: CSARGTRTGRNYGYTF
CDR3 DNA: TGCAGTGCTAGAGGAACCCGGACAGGGCGGAACTATGGCTACACCTTC

clone size: few
J gene: TRBJ2-7
V gene: TRBV5-1
D gene: NA
CDR3 protein: CASSLAMDYEQYF
CDR3 DNA: TGCGCCAGCAGCTTGGCCATGGACTACGAGCAGTACTTC

clone size: NA
J gene: TRBJ2-7
V gene: TRBV7-9
D gene: NA
CDR3 protein: CASSLDGGILREQYF
CDR3 DNA: TGTGCCAGCAGCTTAGATGGGGGCATTCTTCGGGAGCAGTACTTC

clone size: once
J gene: TRBJ2-6
V gene: TRBV4-2
D gene: TRBD2
CDR3 protein: CASSPRTSGTLSGANVLTF
CDR3 DNA: TGTGCCAGCAGCCCCAGGACTAGCGGGACCCTCTCTGGGGCCAACGTCCTGACTTTC

clone size: NA
J gene: TRBJ2-7
V gene: TRBV12-3/TRBV12-4
D gene: NA
CDR3 protein: CASSPGNPYEQYF
CDR3 DNA: TGTGCCAGCAGTCCCGGGAACCCCTACGAGCAGTACTTC

clone size: many
J gene: TRBJ2-3
V gene: TRBV20-1
D gene: TRBD2
CDR3 protein: CSATTSETSTDTQYF
CDR3 DNA: TGCAGTGCTACTACTAGCGAGACTAGCACAGATACGCAGTATTTT

clone size: few
J gene: TRBJ2-7
V gene: TRBV5-4
D gene: NA
CDR3 protein: CASSPNSGEGYEQYF
CDR3 DNA: TGTGCCAGCAGTCCGAACTCGGGAGAAGGCTACGAGCAGTACTTC

clone size: few
J gene: TRBJ2-1
V gene: TRBV4-3
D gene: NA
CDR3 protein: CASSQDLGSYNEQFF
CDR3 DNA: TGCGCCAGCAGCCAAGATTTGGGGTCCTACAATGAGCAGTTCTTC

clone size: NA
J gene: TRBJ2-7
V gene: TRBV6-1
D gene: NA
CDR3 protein: CASSPGTYPEQYF
CDR3 DNA: TGTGCCAGCAGTCCCGGGACGTATCCCGAGCAGTACTTC

clone size: few
J gene: TRBJ2-7
V gene: TRBV4-3
D gene: TRBD2
CDR3 protein: CASSQEVLAGTYEQYF
CDR3 DNA: TGCGCCAGCAGCCAAGAGGTTCTAGCGGGAACGTACGAGCAGTACTTC

clone size: NA
J gene: TRBJ2-1
V gene: TRBV7-6
D gene: NA
CDR3 protein: CASSSRVGRAGGEQFF
CDR3 DNA: TGTGCCAGCAGCTCACGAGTGGGCAGGGCCGGCGGTGAGCAGTTCTTC

clone size: NA
J gene: TRBJ2-7
V gene: TRBV29-1
D gene: NA
CDR3 protein: CSFGSSGEQYF
CDR3 DNA: TGCAGTTTTGGTTCGTCAGGGGAGCAGTACTTC

clone size: few
J gene: TRBJ2-1
V gene: TRBV20-1
D gene: NA
CDR3 protein: CSASELGRYNEQFF
CDR3 DNA: TGCAGTGCTAGTGAGCTCGGACGGTACAATGAGCAGTTCTTC

clone size: many
J gene: TRBJ2-1
V gene: TRBV27
D gene: TRBD2
CDR3 protein: CASSSPIAGYSYNEQFF
CDR3 DNA: TGTGCCAGCAGTTCACCGATAGCGGGGTACTCCTACAATGAGCAGTTCTTC

clone size: NA
J gene: TRBJ2-7
V gene: TRBV12-3/TRBV12-4
D gene: NA
CDR3 protein: CASSLALDSYEQYF
CDR3 DNA: TGTGCCAGCAGTTTAGCGCTGGACAGCTACGAGCAGTACTTC

clone size: many
J gene: TRBJ2-1
V gene: TRBV20-1
D gene: TRBD2
CDR3 protein: CSASALAGGYEQFF
CDR3 DNA: TGCAGTGCTAGCGCGCTAGCGGGAGGTTATGAGCAGTTCTTC

clone size: few
J gene: TRBJ2-1
V gene: TRBV12-3/TRBV12-4
D gene: NA
CDR3 protein: CASSRGRSSGMNEQFF
CDR3 DNA: TGTGCCAGCAGTAGGGGGCGGAGTAGCGGGATGAATGAGCAGTTCTTC

clone size: many
J gene: TRBJ2-2
V gene: TRBV30
D gene: NA
CDR3 protein: CAWSDLTGELFF
CDR3 DNA: TGTGCCTGGAGTGACTTGACCGGGGAGCTGTTTTTT

clone size: few
J gene: TRBJ1-3
V gene: TRBV12-3/TRBV12-4
D gene: NA
CDR3 protein: CASSSLGTEIYSGNTIYF
CDR3 DNA: TGTGCCAGCAGTTCACTAGGGACGGAGATTTACTCTGGAAACACCATATATTTT

clone size: NA
J gene: TRBJ1-5
V gene: TRBV28
D gene: NA
CDR3 protein: CASSLLRGLQPQHF
CDR3 DNA: TGTGCCAGCAGTTTGCTCCGGGGATTACAGCCCCAGCATTTT

clone size: NA
J gene: TRBJ2-1
V gene: TRBV7-2
D gene: TRBD2
CDR3 protein: CASSTSGLAGGEQFF
CDR3 DNA: TGTGCCAGCAGCACTTCGGGACTAGCGGGAGGGGAGCAGTTCTTC

clone size: NA
J gene: TRBJ2-2
V gene: TRBV28
D gene: TRBD2
CDR3 protein: CASSAIAGMNTGELFF
CDR3 DNA: TGTGCCAGCAGCGCTATAGCGGGGATGAACACCGGGGAGCTGTTTTTT

clone size: NA
J gene: TRBJ2-3
V gene: TRBV25-1
D gene: TRBD2
CDR3 protein: CASGTKGTSGREATDTQYF
CDR3 DNA: TGTGCCAGCGGCACCAAAGGGACTAGCGGGAGAGAGGCTACAGATACGCAGTATTTT

clone size: NA
J gene: TRBJ2-2
V gene: TRBV10-3
D gene: NA
CDR3 protein: CAIRQYTGELFF
CDR3 DNA: TGTGCCATCAGACAGTACACCGGGGAGCTGTTTTTT

clone size: few
J gene: TRBJ1-1
V gene: TRBV25-1
D gene: NA
CDR3 protein: CASYRGPSEAFF
CDR3 DNA: TGTGCCAGCTACCGGGGCCCATCAGAAGCTTTCTTT

clone size: few
J gene: TRBJ2-3
V gene: TRBV4-2
D gene: TRBD1
CDR3 protein: CASSQEGHDRGSPDTQYF
CDR3 DNA: TGTGCCAGCAGCCAAGAAGGCCACGACAGGGGTTCACCAGATACGCAGTATTTT

clone size: once
J gene: TRBJ2-4
V gene: TRBV11-1
D gene: NA
CDR3 protein: CASTPFPGTVAAAKNIQYF
CDR3 DNA: TGTGCCAGCACTCCCTTCCCGGGGACTGTCGCAGCGGCCAAAAACATTCAGTACTTC

clone size: NA
J gene: TRBJ2-3
V gene: TRBV5-1
D gene: TRBD1
CDR3 protein: CASSSGQGDTDTQYF
CDR3 DNA: TGCGCCAGCAGCTCGGGACAGGGCGACACAGATACGCAGTATTTT

clone size: many
J gene: TRBJ1-2
V gene: TRBV6-4
D gene: TRBD1
CDR3 protein: CASSREPGQSVGYTF
CDR3 DNA: TGTGCCAGCAGCCGGGAACCGGGACAGTCCGTTGGCTACACCTTC

clone size: many
J gene: TRBJ1-1
V gene: TRBV12-3/TRBV12-4
D gene: NA
CDR3 protein: CASTLIRRNTEAFF
CDR3 DNA: TGTGCCAGCACTCTAATCCGCAGGAACACTGAAGCTTTCTTT

clone size: many
J gene: TRBJ2-7
V gene: TRBV5-6
D gene: TRBD1
CDR3 protein: CASSLDQGATPYEQYF
CDR3 DNA: TGTGCCAGCAGCTTGGACCAGGGGGCGACCCCCTACGAGCAGTACTTC

clone size: NA
J gene: TRBJ1-6
V gene: TRBV20-1
D gene: NA
CDR3 protein: CSARIQGNSPLHF
CDR3 DNA: TGCAGTGCTAGAATACAGGGAAATTCACCCCTCCACTTT